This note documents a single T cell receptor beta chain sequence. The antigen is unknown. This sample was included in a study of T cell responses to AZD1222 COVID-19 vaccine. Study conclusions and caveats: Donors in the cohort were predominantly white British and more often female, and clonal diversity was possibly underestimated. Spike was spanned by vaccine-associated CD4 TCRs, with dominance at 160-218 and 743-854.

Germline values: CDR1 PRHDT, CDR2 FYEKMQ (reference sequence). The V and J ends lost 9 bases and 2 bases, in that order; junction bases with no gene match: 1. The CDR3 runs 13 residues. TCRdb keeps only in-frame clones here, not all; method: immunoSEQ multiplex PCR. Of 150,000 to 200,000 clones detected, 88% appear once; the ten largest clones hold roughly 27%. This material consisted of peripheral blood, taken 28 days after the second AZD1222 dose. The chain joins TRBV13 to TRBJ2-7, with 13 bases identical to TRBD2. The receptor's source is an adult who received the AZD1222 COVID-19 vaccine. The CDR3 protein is CASGLAGAYEQYF. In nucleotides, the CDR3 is TGTGCCAGTGGACTAGCGGGGGCCTACGAGCAGTACTTC.